What follows are 4 T cell receptor beta chains derived from one specimen sequenced in a study of siplizumab effects on memory and regulatory T cells. Libraries were prepared by immunoSEQ multiplex PCR; TCRdb keeps only in-frame clonotypes and omits some of them. Here the sample spans around 95,000 clones, more than 85% being singletons. Sequenced material: CD4+ T cells sorted from blood. The receptors were gathered from a human donor in good health.

This chain uses TRBV6-1 with TRBJ1-2; D unresolved. This CDR3 is 12 amino acids long. The germline V gene encodes CDR1 MNHNS and CDR2 SASEGT. Deletions cut 5 bases from V and 2 bases from J, with 6 bases between. This CDR3 is CASSSNNYGYTF. Here the CDR3 DNA reads TGTGCCAGCAGTTCTAACAACTATGGCTACACCTTC.

The rearrangement joins TRBV9 to TRBJ2-7, with TRBD2 matching over 9 bases. This CDR3 spans 14 amino acids. Germline V gives CDR1 SGDLS, CDR2 YYNGEE. J gave up 7 bases and V 1 base, and 6 bases lay outside the gene matches. The CDR3 coding sequence is TGTGCCAGCAGCGTACTTAGCGGGGGCGGGGAGCAGTACTTC. This translates into CASSVLSGGGEQYF.

This chain uses TRBV21-1 with TRBJ1-1. TRBV21-1 is labeled a pseudogene. The CDR3 totals 15 residues. Here the CDR3 reads CASSKSSDPYTEAFF. The CDR3 DNA sequence: TGTGCCAGCAGCAAGTCGAGCGACCCATACACTGAAGCTTTCTTT.

The chain links TRBV9 to TRBJ1-2; D is perhaps TRBD1 (6 bases). The CDR3 loop spans 12 amino acids. Per germline, CDR1 SGDLS and CDR2 YYNGEE. Between the trimmed V and J ends, which lost 6 bases and 1 base, there was a span of 7 bases. CDR3 protein: CASKDSNYGYTF. In nucleotides, the CDR3 is TGTGCCAGCAAGGACAGTAACTATGGCTACACCTTC.